The TCR beta chain under discussion was sequenced for a study of shared clonotypes between healthy human individuals. Study-level background: CD8 memory received one plate per donor, CD8 naive two, CD4 memory three and CD4 naive three.

Broader study findings: Memory subsets had estimated richness that was generally smaller than that of naive subsets. Clonotypes that were shared across a handful of donors made up around 5% of naive CD4 clonotypes.

Concerning this clone: What it binds is unknown.

The germline V gene encodes CDR1 DFQATT and CDR2 SNEGSKA (reference sequence). This CDR3 spans 11 amino acids. V lost 2 bases to trimming and J lost 7 bases, with 7 bases between them. Some clones are missing from TCRdb's copy, which holds only in-frame ones; the method was immunoSEQ multiplex PCR. Of 2 million to 3 million clones in the sample, approximately 94% were seen once. The chain combines TRBV20-1 with TRBJ2-3, with D unresolved. The sequenced material came from naive CD4+ T cells from PBMCs. Subset specified: CD45RA+ positively selected. The sequence came from a man aged 18 to 30 in good health. Some clones in this sample may be carry-over from other donors' samples. The CDR3 sequence is CSARQAYTQYF. CDR3 nucleotides: TGCAGTGCTAGACAGGCTTATACGCAGTATTTT.